This T cell receptor (beta chain) stems from a study of siplizumab effects on memory and regulatory T cells. Study-wide findings and caveats: Apparently more diverse than memory cells, naive T cells also seemed major alloresponse contributors. A minor fraction of alloreactive clones, and no more, mapped to unstimulated subsets.

As concerns this clone: The antigen remains unidentified.

The CDR3 totals 15 residues. From germline, CDR1 is KGHSH and CDR2 LQKENI. V lost 6 bases, J lost 7 bases, and 10 bases stayed unmatched. Assay: immunoSEQ multiplex PCR; the TCRdb copy retains only in-frame clones and omits some. The sample yields some 87,000 clones, 75% to 90% seen once. The sequence was collected from a human donor in good health. The chain has TRBV18 and TRBJ2-1, with 9 bases identical to TRBD2. The specimen was CD4+ T cells sorted from blood. The CDR3 DNA reads as TGTGCCAGCTCTGCGGGGGGGAGGCTTCGGAATGAGCAGTTCTTC. Translating gives CASSAGGRLRNEQFF.